This entry lists 18 T cell receptor beta chains sequenced from one sample in a study of T cell repertoires in ileal Crohn's disease (dated by TCRdb to the late 2010s). Library prep was done by the immunoSEQ multiplex PCR assay. TCRdb's version of the immuneACCESS table is confined to in-frame rearrangements and falls short of the full clone set. An unresolved V gene accounts for under half of the shortfall where checked; the remainder is of unknown origin. The sample yields more than 4,000 clones; about 80% were counted once. The leading ten clones occupy approximately 15% of the sample. Sequenced input: ileal tissue. These receptors all stem from an adult with Crohn's disease.

The rearrangement uses TRBV7-8 and TRBJ1-3; D unclear. The CDR3 consists of 13 residues. Looked up from germline, CDR1 is SGHVS and CDR2 is FQNEAQ. With 2 bases removed from V and 4 bases from J, the gap between germline ends came to 6 bases. DNA of the CDR3: TGTGCCAGCAGCTTAAACAGCGGAAACACCATATATTTT. Translating gives CASSLNSGNTIYF.

Only a few counts were recorded for this clone. The chain employs TRBV6-1 and TRBJ1-2; the D is unclear. Per germline, CDR1 MNHNS and CDR2 SASEGT. Trimming left V 3 bases short and J 4 bases short, with 15 bases between. The CDR3 extends over 15 amino acids. CDR3 residues: CASSDLEGLVYGYTF. CDR3 nucleotide sequence: TGTGCCAGCAGTGATCTGGAGGGTCTCGTCTATGGCTACACCTTC.

The chain uses TRBV6-5 and TRBJ1-2; a possible D gene is TRBD1 (5 bases). CDR3 length: 14 residues. V was pared by 2 bases and J by 7 bases, with 14 bases between. CDR1 is MNHEY, CDR2 SVGAGI, per germline. CDR3 protein: CASSYRQGPFGYTF. CDR3 nucleotides: TGTGCCAGCAGTTACCGGCAGGGTCCGTTTGGCTACACCTTC.

The J gene is TRBJ2-5, the V gene TRBV27; a possible D gene is TRBD2 (5 bases). CDR1 is MNHEY, CDR2 SMNVEV, per germline (reference sequence). The CDR3 loop spans 14 amino acids. V lost 2 bases to trimming and J lost 3 bases, with 10 bases between them. The CDR3 sequence is CASSLSRREETQYF. The DNA of the CDR3 is TGTGCCAGCAGTTTAAGTAGGCGGGAAGAGACCCAGTACTTC.

This chain joins TRBV7-2 and TRBJ2-1; D is perhaps TRBD2 (6 bases). Germline lookup yields CDR1 SGHTA and CDR2 FQGNSA. This CDR3 has 16 amino acids. The V and J ends lost 3 bases and 6 bases respectively, with 18 bases between them. CDR3 sequence: CASSFGFDGRGNEQFF. CDR3 in DNA: TGTGCCAGCAGCTTTGGCTTCGACGGGAGAGGCAATGAGCAGTTCTTC.

This rearrangement joins TRBV6-1 to TRBJ2-7, with D possibly TRBD2 on 7 matching bases. The CDR3 length is 14 residues. CDR1 is MNHNS and CDR2 is SASEGT in the germline V gene. The germline V and J ends were trimmed by 1 base and 7 bases, with 14 bases remaining between them. The CDR3 DNA reads TGTGCCAGCAGTGAAGTAGGGGGGGCCAGAGAGCAGTACTTC. It codes for CASSEVGGAREQYF.

The CDR3 loop is CASSLVEGTEAFF. The CDR3 DNA is TGTGCCAGCAGCTTGGTCGAGGGCACTGAAGCTTTCTTT. The V call is TRBV5-6, the J call TRBJ1-1; D remains ambiguous. The ends were cut back, 0 bases at V and 4 bases at J, with 7 bases in the middle. The CDR3 has 13 residues. CDR1 and CDR2 (germline): SGHDT, YYEEEE. Using reference TRBV5-6 and TRBJ1-1 for the parts outside the CDR3, the full variable domain is DAGVTQSPTHLIKTRGQQVTLRCSPKSGHDTVSWYQQALGQGPQFIFQYYEEEERQRGNFPDRFSGHQFPNYSSELNVNALLLGDSALYLCASSLVEGTEAFFGQGTRLTVV.

This sequence joins TRBV5-4 and TRBJ2-7, with unresolved D. The germline CDR1 and CDR2 sequences are SGHNT and YYREEE (reference sequence). Trimming cost V 4 bases and J 3 bases, with 8 bases left between them. The CDR3 covers 12 residues. The CDR3 nucleotides are TGTGCCAGCAGCCCGAACGGCTACGAGCAGTACTTC. Its translation is CASSPNGYEQYF.

V and J are TRBV10-1 and TRBJ2-3; the match to TRBD1 covers 7 bases. V trimming: 2 bases; J trimming: 1 base; junction bases outside the gene matches: 6. CDR1 and CDR2 from the germline V gene are WNHNN and SYGVQD (reference sequence). CDR3 length equals 16 residues. CDR3: CASSERQGCGTDTQYF. CDR3 nucleotides: TGCGCCAGCAGTGAGAGACAGGGATGTGGCACAGATACGCAGTATTTT.

This clone was counted only a few times. V and J are TRBV10-3 and TRBJ1-2, with a possible D match to TRBD1 (6 bases). V lost 7 bases and J lost 7, with 13 bases in between. CDR3 size: 12 residues. Germline values: CDR1 ENHRY, CDR2 SYGVKD. The CDR3 spells CAITPGQGGYTF. Written as DNA, the CDR3 is TGTGCCATCACCCCGGGACAAGGTGGCTACACCTTC.

DNA of the CDR3: TGTGCCAGCAGTCAACCGGGACAACCGCTGAACACTGAAGCTTTCTTT. As protein: CASSQPGQPLNTEAFF. This chain joins TRBV28 and TRBJ1-1; perhaps TRBD1 as D (6 bases). V was cut by 5 bases and J by 0 bases, with 16 bases left in between. Germline lookup yields CDR1 MDHEN and CDR2 SYDVKM. The CDR3 runs 16 residues.

CDR3 in amino acids: CASSLALGAAYEQYF. The CDR3 DNA reads TGTGCCAGCAGCTTAGCCCTGGGGGCGGCCTACGAGCAGTACTTC. The chain carries TRBV7-9 and TRBJ2-7; D perhaps matches TRBD1 (6 bases). CDR1 SEHNR and CDR2 FQNEAQ come from the germline V gene (reference sequence). The CDR3 totals 15 residues. V lost 0 bases to trimming and J lost 2 bases, with 11 bases between them.

The chain joins TRBV27 to TRBJ1-5, with 9 bases matching TRBD1. There are 16 residues in the CDR3. Per the germline V gene, CDR1 is MNHEY and CDR2 is SMNVEV (reference sequence). The J segment lost 7 bases and the V segment lost 5 bases, leaving 12 bases of the junction unmatched. The CDR3 DNA is TGTGCCAGCAGTAGGACAGGGGCAAGGGAGCGACAGCCCCAGCATTTT. The encoded protein is CASSRTGARERQPQHF.

The rearrangement uses TRBV7-9 and TRBJ2-1; 7 bases match TRBD1. The CDR3 runs to 15 residues. J lost 4 bases, V lost 6 bases, and 9 bases had no gene match. Germline-derived CDR1 and CDR2 are SEHNR and FQNEAQ (reference sequence). The CDR3 coding sequence is TGTGCCAGCAGGCACGAGGGGGCAACTTACAATGAGCAGTTCTTC. It yields the protein CASRHEGATYNEQFF.

This clone occurred once. The chain links TRBV15 to TRBJ1-5; TRBD1 is a possible D gene (5 bases). Germline V gene lookup returns CDR1 LNHNV and CDR2 YYDKDF (reference sequence). This CDR3 has 16 amino acids. With 3 bases removed from V and 1 base from J, the gap between germline ends came to 13 bases. The CDR3 spells CATSSYQGPSNQPQHF. The CDR3 coding sequence is TGTGCCACCAGCAGTTACCAGGGTCCCAGCAATCAGCCCCAGCATTTT.

This chain uses TRBV12-5 with TRBJ2-3, with 7 bases identical to TRBD1. V trimming: 5 bases; J trimming: 2 bases; junction bases outside the gene matches: 13. The CDR3 has 17 amino acids. Per the germline V gene, CDR1 is LGHNT and CDR2 is FRNRAP. The CDR3 sequence is CASGLTRDSYSTDTQYF. The CDR3 DNA is TGTGCTAGTGGTCTTACCAGGGACAGCTACTCCACAGATACGCAGTATTTT.

J is TRBJ2-3 and V is TRBV7-2; 8 nucleotides agree with TRBD2. The germline V gene has CDR1 SGHTA and CDR2 FQGNSA. The CDR3 runs to 16 residues. Unmatched junction bases numbered 5, after V lost 2 bases and J lost 1 base. CDR3 residues: CASSLQAGGGTDTQYF. CDR3 nucleotides: TGTGCCAGCAGCTTACAGGCGGGGGGCGGCACAGATACGCAGTATTTT.

The CDR3 DNA sequence: TGTGCCAGCAGTCAAGACAGGGACACTGAAGCTTTCTTT. It is translated as CASSQDRDTEAFF. The chain recombines TRBV9 with TRBJ1-1; 7 bases are shared with TRBD1. The CDR3 is 13 amino acids. Germline V gene sequence: CDR1 SGDLS, CDR2 YYNGEE. Trimming took 5 bases from V and 3 from J; bases not matched to a gene: 4.